The 6 T cell receptor beta chains below come from one sample, sequenced in a study of early T cells in non-severe SARS-CoV-2 infection. TCRdb processed the 5' RACE reads anew with MiXCR; each CDR3 protein has one entry. The sample gives roughly 48,000 distinct CDR3 sequences, 8% to 10% of which show up once; 8.5% to 10% is in the top ten. The sample consisted of whole blood. These TCRs come from an adult who was a healthcare worker with PCR-confirmed SARS-CoV-2 infection or an uninfected control (not recorded which).

The table lists this clonotype with a few counts. This chain links TRBV5-1 with TRBJ1-2; 8 bases line up with TRBD1. V was clipped by 2 bases and J by 0 bases; unmatched bases: 0. The germline V gene has CDR1 SGHRS and CDR2 YFSETQ. CDR3 length equals 14 residues. The CDR3, as DNA: TGCGCCAGCAGCTTACAGGGGGCTAACTATGGCTACACCTTC. This codes for CASSLQGANYGYTF.

The chain combines TRBV6-1 with TRBJ2-1; D remains ambiguous. CDR3 length: 11 residues. Trimming cost V 10 bases and J 5 bases, with 9 bases left between them. CDR1 is MNHNS, CDR2 SASEGT, per germline. CDR3 in amino acids: CATHTHNEQFF. CDR3 DNA sequence: TGTGCCACTCACACCCACAATGAGCAGTTCTTC.

This clonotype was counted ten times or more. This chain uses TRBV7-8 with TRBJ2-7; maybe TRBD1 (5 bases). The germline V gene has CDR1 SGHVS and CDR2 FQNEAQ. This CDR3 contains 15 residues. The V end was cut by 5 bases, the J end by 0 bases, with 14 bases between. The CDR3 reads CASSPSRVASYEQYF. The CDR3 nucleotides are TGTGCCAGCAGCCCGTCCAGGGTAGCCTCCTACGAGCAGTACTTC.

This clonotype was seen ten or more times. The V and J genes are TRBV7-6 and TRBJ2-7, with a possible D match to TRBD2 (5 bases). The germline V gene encodes CDR1 SGHVS and CDR2 FNYEAQ. The CDR3 extends over 12 amino acids. V was shortened by 5 bases and J by 7 bases, with 12 bases between the two germline ends. The CDR3 is CASSLTGLEQYF. Written as DNA, the CDR3 is TGTGCCAGCAGCCTCACGGGGTTGGAGCAGTACTTC.

This clonotype was picked up a small number of times. The chain joins TRBV20-1 to TRBJ2-1; perhaps TRBD2 as D (6 bases). CDR3 length equals 15 residues. Germline V CDR1 and CDR2: DFQATT, SNEGSKA (reference sequence). V was pared by 3 bases and J by 8 bases, with 20 bases between. The CDR3 loop reads CSARYSGTHRDEQFF. The CDR3 DNA follows: TGCAGTGCTAGGTATAGCGGAACCCACCGCGATGAGCAGTTCTTC.

The table lists this clonotype with a few counts. The chain has TRBV5-3 and TRBJ1-4; D is uncertain. TRBV5-3 is annotated as an ORF whose role is uncertain. This CDR3 is 12 amino acids long. V gave up 8 bases and J gave up 4 bases, with 9 bases separating them. The CDR3 loop is CASPGFNEKLFF. The DNA for the CDR3 is TGTGCCAGCCCGGGGTTTAATGAAAAACTGTTTTTT.